The 28 T cell receptor beta chains below come from one sample, sequenced in a study of blood T cell repertoires in COVID-19. Sequenced by immunoSEQ multiplex PCR; TCRdb stores in-frame clones only, minus some. The table has around 29,000 clones, more than 60% seen once. The specimen was peripheral blood. All receptors come from a woman in her sixties or seventies with active or convalescent COVID-19.

The chain uses TRBV11-2 and TRBJ2-1; TRBD1 matches 10 bases. V lost 7 bases to trimming and J lost 3 bases; unmatched junction nucleotides: 3. The CDR3 is made up of 14 amino acids. Germline-derived CDR1 and CDR2 are SGHAT and FQNNGV. CDR3 nucleotides: TGTGCCAGCAAAGACAGGGGGCACTACAATGAGCAGTTCTTC. Amino acids: CASKDRGHYNEQFF.

The rearrangement uses TRBV7-9 and TRBJ2-1; the match to TRBD2 covers 14 bases. The CDR3 has 16 residues. Germline V gives CDR1 SEHNR, CDR2 FQNEAQ (reference sequence). The J segment lost 0 bases and the V segment lost 10 bases, leaving 5 bases of the junction unmatched. Written as DNA, the CDR3 is TGTGCCACTACCGGGACTAGCGGGAGCTCCTACAATGAGCAGTTCTTC. This sequence encodes CATTGTSGSSYNEQFF. The full variable domain, its missing parts supplied by reference TRBV7-9 and TRBJ2-1, is DTGVSQNPRHKITKRGQNVTFRCDPISEHNRLYWYRQTLGQGPEFLTYFQNEAQLEKSRLLSDRFSAERPKGSFSTLEIQRTEQGDSAMYLCATTGTSGSSYNEQFFGPGTRLTVL.

The chain uses TRBV15 and TRBJ1-2; TRBD1 might be the D (5 bases). V shed 3 bases and J shed 6 bases, with 17 bases lying between them. Germline CDR1 and CDR2: LNHNV and YYDKDF (reference sequence). The CDR3 covers 15 residues. This CDR3 reads CATSSPRVFNDGYTF. In DNA form, the CDR3 reads TGTGCCACCAGCAGCCCCAGGGTTTTTAATGATGGCTACACCTTC.

The V gene is TRBV6-5, the J gene TRBJ1-2; D gene unclear. Trimming removed 3 bases at V and 7 bases at J, with 15 bases between. This CDR3 has 14 residues. Germline V lookup: CDR1 MNHEY, CDR2 SVGAGI. The CDR3, as DNA: TGTGCCAGCAGTTATGACGGAGGCCCACCTGGCTACACCTTC. Translated: CASSYDGGPPGYTF.

The V gene is TRBV5-4, the J gene TRBJ1-1; 7 bases are shared with TRBD1. The CDR3 length is 14 residues. Looked up from germline, CDR1 is SGHNT and CDR2 is YYREEE (reference sequence). Losses at the gene ends were 0 bases for V and 5 bases for J; bases not matched to a gene: 4. Here the CDR3 DNA reads TGTGCCAGCAGCTTGGGACAGGGAGAGACTGAAGCTTTCTTT. This translates into CASSLGQGETEAFF. Drawing the rest from reference TRBV5-4 and TRBJ1-1, the complete variable domain is ETGVTQSPTHLIKTRGQQVTLRCSSQSGHNTVSWYQQALGQGPQFIFQYYREEENGRGNFPPRFSGLQFPNYSSELNVNALELDDSALYLCASSLGQGETEAFFGQGTRLTVV.

This chain connects TRBV6-2 or TRBV6-3 to TRBJ2-7; TRBD1 matches at 10 bases. CDR1 and CDR2 (germline): MNHEY, SVGEGT. V gave up 1 base and J gave up 4 bases; unmatched junction bases: 1. The CDR3 sequence is 14 residues long. The CDR3 sequence: CASSYLGQGYEQYF. The CDR3 region has the DNA TGTGCCAGCAGTTACTTGGGACAGGGGTACGAGCAGTACTTC.

The rearrangement joins TRBV9 to TRBJ1-1; perhaps TRBD1 as D (5 bases). Germline V gene data show CDR1 as SGDLS and CDR2 as YYNGEE. The CDR3 has 14 amino acids. V gave up 0 bases and J gave up 4 bases, with 10 bases separating them. In DNA form, the CDR3 reads TGTGCCAGCAGCGTAGCAGGGATCCCCACTGAAGCTTTCTTT. Translating it yields CASSVAGIPTEAFF.

V and J are TRBV7-2 and TRBJ1-2; TRBD1 agrees at 9 bases. The CDR3 has 17 amino acids. V lost 5 bases and J lost 1; bases outside the gene matches: 11. CDR1 is SGHTA and CDR2 is FQGNSA in the germline V gene. The CDR3 sequence: CASSEGQGLSINYGYTF. In DNA, the CDR3 is TGTGCCAGCAGCGAGGGACAGGGATTAAGTATTAACTATGGCTACACCTTC.

The chain combines TRBV7-9 with TRBJ2-1; 10 bases are a match to TRBD1. The germline V gene encodes CDR1 SEHNR and CDR2 FQNEAQ (reference sequence). V lost 6 bases and J lost 7; bases outside the gene matches: 9. The CDR3 runs to 15 residues. The CDR3 nucleotides are TGTGCCAGCAGGGGACCGGGACAGGGGTTGAATGAGCAGTTCTTC. This codes for CASRGPGQGLNEQFF.

J is TRBJ2-1 and V is TRBV10-3; D possibly corresponds to TRBD1 (6 bases). The CDR3 is 13 residues long. Germline V gives CDR1 ENHRY, CDR2 SYGVKD. Trimming took 0 bases from V and 6 from J, leaving 6 bases between them. Here the CDR3 DNA reads TGTGCCATCAGTGAGTCAGGGGGCAATGAGCAGTTCTTC. It yields the protein CAISESGGNEQFF.

The chain couples TRBV5-4 to TRBJ2-5, with D tentatively TRBD2 (7 bases). V dropped 4 bases and J dropped 4 bases, with 17 bases sitting between them. The CDR3 has 15 amino acids. CDR1 SGHNT and CDR2 YYREEE come from the germline V gene (reference sequence). CDR3 DNA: TGTGCCAGCAGCGGATCGGGGGGCCCTCGAGAGACCCAGTACTTC. Amino acid sequence: CASSGSGGPRETQYF.

The chain uses TRBV14 and TRBJ2-7; D may be TRBD1 (6 bases). The CDR3 runs to 15 residues. The V end lost 0 bases, the J end lost 1 base, and 10 bases lay between the germline ends. Germline V gene sequence: CDR1 SGHDN, CDR2 FVKESK. DNA for the CDR3: TGTGCCAGCAGCCAAGACGGCAGGGGATCCTACGAGCAGTACTTC. Translated: CASSQDGRGSYEQYF.

This clone was found once. The V gene is TRBV19, the J gene TRBJ2-1; a weak D match, TRBD2 (5 bases). V lost 1 base and J 2 bases, leaving 12 bases between the germline ends. The germline V gene has CDR1 LNHDA and CDR2 SQIVND (reference sequence). CDR3 length: 16 residues. In DNA form, the CDR3 reads TGTGCCAGTAGTATAGTGGGGAGAGCGACCTACAATGAGCAGTTCTTC. Its translation: CASSIVGRATYNEQFF.

The V gene is TRBV7-2, the J gene TRBJ1-6, with TRBD1 matching over 10 bases. V gave up 2 bases and J gave up 8 bases; unmatched junction bases: 3. Germline CDR1 reads SGHTA; CDR2 reads FQGNSA. CDR3 length equals 15 residues. In DNA, the CDR3 is TGTGCCAGCAGCTTAAGGGGGACAGGGGATTCACCCCTCCACTTT. As protein: CASSLRGTGDSPLHF.

This chain joins TRBV15 and TRBJ1-1, with unresolved D. Trimming pared 1 base from V and 7 bases from J, leaving 19 bases between. Germline V lookup: CDR1 LNHNV, CDR2 YYDKDF (reference sequence). The CDR3 runs to 16 residues. The chain's CDR3 is CATSRGRPGVKVEAFF. In DNA form, the CDR3 reads TGTGCCACCAGCAGAGGCCGCCCCGGGGTTAAGGTTGAAGCTTTCTTT.

This clone was detected only once. The junction departs from germline at one end; a sequencing error may be responsible. Other DNA sequences in this specimen translate into the identical CDR3. The J gene is TRBJ2-3, the V gene TRBV20-1; no reliable D call. Germline lookup yields CDR1 DFQATT and CDR2 SNEGSKA (reference sequence). The CDR3 extends over 10 amino acids. CDR3 coding DNA: TGCAGTGCTAGCAGAGATACGCAGTATTTT. Translating it yields CSASRDTQYF.

The chain joins TRBV12-3 or TRBV12-4 to TRBJ1-1; weak D call: TRBD1 (5 bases). V was shortened by 5 bases and J by 4 bases, with 11 bases between the two germline ends. CDR3 length equals 13 residues. CDR3 nucleotide sequence: TGTGCCAGCAGTCTATCCGGGGGCACTGAAGCTTTCTTT. It encodes CASSLSGGTEAFF.

The chain joins TRBV6-5 to TRBJ2-1, with D tentatively TRBD1 (5 bases). The CDR3 has 15 residues. The germline V and J ends were trimmed by 6 bases and 3 bases, with 15 bases remaining between them. Germline-derived CDR1 and CDR2 are MNHEY and SVGAGI. The CDR3 nucleotides are TGTGCCAGCAGCCGCGGTGGGGCATACTACAATGAGCAGTTCTTC. It specifies CASSRGGAYYNEQFF.

This clone was recorded a few times. The chain joins TRBV2 to TRBJ1-6; D uncertain. Trimming took 2 bases from V and 12 from J, leaving 11 bases between them. The germline CDR1 and CDR2 sequences are SNHLY and FYNNEI. This CDR3 region has 13 residues. CDR3: CASSETGTGPLHF. The CDR3, as DNA: TGTGCCAGCAGTGAAACGGGAACGGGACCCCTCCACTTT. The full variable domain, rest sourced from reference TRBV2 and TRBJ1-6, is EPEVTQTPSHQVTQMGQEVILRCVPISNHLYFYWYRQILGQKVEFLVSFYNNEISEKSEIFDDQFSVERPDGSNFTLKIRSTKLEDSAMYFCASSETGTGPLHFGNGTRLTVT.

The chain is built from TRBV29-1 and TRBJ2-7; 7 positions agree with TRBD2. This CDR3 has 14 amino acids. Germline V gene sequence: CDR1 SQVTM, CDR2 ANQGSEA. The V gene end was trimmed by 3 bases and the J gene end by 3 bases; junction bases not matched to a gene: 8. CDR3 DNA: TGCAGCGTTGATGGCGGGAGCACAGTCTACGAGCAGTACTTC. The encoded protein is CSVDGGSTVYEQYF.

Only a few counts were recorded for this clone. The chain recombines TRBV24-1 with TRBJ2-1; TRBD1 aligns across 8 bases. CDR3 length: 17 amino acids. V shed 1 base and J 4 bases; nucleotides not matched to a gene: 8. In germline, CDR1 is KGHDR, CDR2 SFDVKD. CDR3 protein: CATSDFEAGGFYNEQFF. Written as DNA, the CDR3 is TGTGCCACCAGTGATTTTGAGGCAGGGGGCTTTTACAATGAGCAGTTCTTC.

The chain has TRBV28 and TRBJ1-2; D perhaps matches TRBD1 (5 bases). CDR3 size: 14 residues. V lost 6 bases, J lost 2 bases, and 13 bases lay in between. In germline, CDR1 is MDHEN, CDR2 SYDVKM. CDR3 in DNA: TGTGCCAGCAGCACAGGTTCTGCGAACTATGGCTACACCTTC. This encodes CASSTGSANYGYTF.

The chain has TRBV11-2 and TRBJ1-2, with 7 bases aligning to TRBD1. Trimming cost V 5 bases and J 4 bases; bases outside gene matches: 10. Germline V gene sequence: CDR1 SGHAT, CDR2 FQNNGV. The CDR3 is made up of 15 amino acids. The CDR3 sequence is CASSAGTADFYGYTF. CDR3 nucleotide sequence: TGTGCCAGCAGCGCAGGGACAGCGGACTTCTATGGCTACACCTTC.

The chain combines TRBV19 with TRBJ2-3; TRBD1 matches at 7 bases. The CDR3 spans 16 residues. V dropped 2 bases and J dropped 4; count of bases not matched to a gene: 9. Germline-derived CDR1 and CDR2 are LNHDA and SQIVND (reference sequence). The CDR3 DNA reads TGTGCCAGTAGTATAACAGGGGCCGCCCGAGCAGATACGCAGTATTTT. This gives the protein CASSITGAARADTQYF.

This chain joins TRBV6-5 and TRBJ1-1, with TRBD1 matching over 8 bases. Germline V lookup: CDR1 MNHEY, CDR2 SVGAGI. V lost 6 bases and J lost 4; bases outside the gene matches: 10. There are 15 residues in the CDR3. The CDR3 DNA reads as TGTGCCAGCAGCCTTAGACAGGGGCCCTTCACTGAAGCTTTCTTT. Its protein product is CASSLRQGPFTEAFF.

The gene calls are TRBV4-3 and TRBJ2-7; D unclear. V dropped 0 bases and J dropped 3 bases, with 6 bases sitting between them. CDR3 length equals 13 residues. The germline gives CDR1 LGHNA, CDR2 YSLEER. CDR3 residues: CASSQDRYYEQYF. DNA of the CDR3: TGCGCCAGCAGCCAAGACCGTTACTACGAGCAGTACTTC.

This chain connects TRBV18 to TRBJ2-1, with 7 bases aligning to TRBD1. Germline CDR1 and CDR2: KGHSH and LQKENI. The CDR3 has 14 amino acids. V lost 3 bases to trimming and J lost 10 bases; unmatched junction nucleotides: 9. The CDR3 coding sequence is TGTGCCAGCTCACCGAGACAGGGTACCTGGGAGCAGTTCTTC. Its protein is CASSPRQGTWEQFF.

In this sample, this clone turned up once. The CDR3 DNA follows: TGTGCCAGCTCACCCGGTAGCGGGAGTTCCGGGGAGCTGTTTTTT. This sequence encodes CASSPGSGSSGELFF. The rearrangement links TRBV18 to TRBJ2-2; 9 bases are a match to TRBD2. J lost 6 bases, V lost 3 bases, and 5 bases had no gene match. Germline CDR1 KGHSH, CDR2 LQKENI. This CDR3 comprises 15 residues.